One and the same sample provided the 2 T cell receptor beta chains below, sequenced in a study of shared T cell receptors in the human thymus. Using immunoSEQ multiplex PCR, the repertoire was profiled, and TCRdb retains in-frame clones only, with some absent. Of around 67,000 clones listed, nearly 95% are singletons. The sample comprised thymocytes. All receptors derive from a human donor.

This chain joins TRBV6-5 and TRBJ2-1, with unresolved D. The CDR3 loop spans 15 amino acids. V dropped 6 bases and J dropped 3 bases, with 15 bases sitting between them. Germline CDR1 reads MNHEY; CDR2 reads SVGAGI. The CDR3 sequence is CASSPTRPGYNEQFF. The CDR3 DNA follows: TGTGCCAGCAGCCCTACTCGCCCCGGCTACAATGAGCAGTTCTTC.

The chain uses TRBV11-2 and TRBJ2-1; maybe TRBD2 (5 bases). V gave up 4 bases and J gave up 3 bases, with 13 bases separating them. The CDR3 runs to 15 residues. CDR1 and CDR2 (germline): SGHAT, FQNNGV. CDR3 DNA sequence: TGTGCCAGCAGCTCGGACTCTCTCCTCTACAATGAGCAGTTCTTC. Translated, it gives CASSSDSLLYNEQFF.